This TCR beta chain was documented in a study of T cells in Graves' hyperthyroidism and ophthalmopathy. Findings of the study overall: The blood repertoire included most of the expanded thyroid clonotypes above 0.001.

Ten or more counts support this clonotype. The antigen remains unidentified. Clinical symptoms, serum thyroxine and TRAb, thyroid ultrasound and orbital computed tomography were used for the diagnoses. Amplification of TCR beta CDR3 regions was performed using RNA transcripts as template. Carried out on the TCR CDR3, a first-round RT-PCR used the HTBI primer set. Via MiXCR, TCRdb re-called the multiplex PCR reads, giving one row per CDR3 protein. The table shows about 720,000 distinct CDR3 sequences, with about 17% occurring only once. CDR1 SNHLY and CDR2 FYNNEI come from the germline V gene. The trim removed 6 bases at V and 1 base at J, leaving 3 bases unmatched. The CDR3 is made up of 16 amino acids.

The receptor's source is a woman aged 50 to 60 with Graves' hyperthyroidism that later progressed to Graves' ophthalmopathy. The rearrangement joins TRBV2 to TRBJ2-3; 14 nucleotides agree with TRBD2. The sequenced sample was blood. The CDR3 coding sequence is TGTGCCAGCAGACGGACTAGCGGGGGGCGCACAGATACGCAGTATTTT. It translates to CASRRTSGGRTDTQYF.